This T cell receptor beta chain stems from a study of shared clonotypes between healthy human individuals (dated by TCRdb to 2020 to 2022). Background for the entire study: The cohort comprised two women and three men aged 18 to 49 years. Leukapheresis yielded between about 0.9 and 8.9 billion PBMCs per donor. Blood TCR repertoires of a handful of healthy adults were deeply sequenced to estimate repertoire size and the extent of clonotype sharing between individuals. Different laboratories and diverse techniques were used to prepare libraries and sequence TCR repertoires, to increase sequencing depth and limit assay-specific biases.

Donors were healthy HIV-negative adults with no recently reported acute infections or vaccinations. Only Caucasian adults living in Nashville, Tennessee, USA were represented among the donors. For unsorted samples, tens of millions of PBMCs were counted and genomic DNA was extracted with the QIAamp DNA Blood Mini kit. After blood collection by leukapheresis, PBMCs were isolated using Ficoll-Histopaque density gradient centrifugation and then cryopreserved in the vapor phase of liquid nitrogen. To note about this clone: This receptor's antigen is unknown. Base-call qualities are not available, and no considerably larger clone is one nucleotide away.

Using the deep immunoSEQ assay, TCR CDR3 regions were amplified from genomic DNA by multiplex PCR. Extracted genomic DNA from each cell subset was distributed evenly across all wells of several immunoSEQ 96-well plates, and each plate was treated as a replicate. For unsorted PBMC, approximately 290 ng of genomic DNA, equivalent to approximately 30,000 T cell genomes, went into each replicate PCR. Genomic DNA from unsorted PBMC was sequenced over ten immunoSEQ deep assay plates. The purified libraries were quantified using a Qubit 3.0 fluorometer, sized with a Bioanalyzer 2100, and then quantified again using the KAPA Library Quantification kit. Each immunoSEQ 96-well plate was sequenced on its own single-read 150-cycle Illumina NextSeq 550 flow cell. In the source study's methods: Because only junctional sequences without quality scores were contained in the immunoSEQ output, filtering matching that applied to full-length reads could not be performed. Sequences were annotated with PyIR, a Python wrapper for IgBLAST v1.9, using IMGT germline references to assign V/J genes and CDR3. Reads were removed for weak V/J assignments (E-value above 1e-6), missing CDR3, stop codons, out-of-frame junctions, or ambiguous translated residues. V3J clonotypes were defined as sequences sharing the same inferred V gene, J gene, and CDR3 amino acid sequence. The percentage overlap between two repertoires was calculated by dividing the number of shared unique clonotypes by the size of the smaller repertoire. Richness of each repertoire was evaluated using RTK rarefaction, the Chao1 estimator, and Recon v2.1 estimates of unobserved clonotypes. TCRdb's version of the immuneACCESS table is confined to in-frame rearrangements and falls short of the full clone set. An unresolved V gene accounts for under half of the shortfall where checked; the remainder is of unknown origin. V, J and clone size are taken as reported in that table, and D and trimming were inferred from the DNA itself. The sample table records fewer than 600,000 clones; around 77% of these occur just once. Around 13% of the sample belongs to the ten largest clones.

For CDR1 and CDR2, the germline V gene (reference sequence) lists SEHNR and FQNEAQ. The CDR3 has 13 amino acids, counting the end cysteine and phenylalanine. Only CDR3 DNA remains: 39 bases, in frame from the first base. V and J are trimmed by 5 bases and 5 bases, and the gene matches miss 3 bases of the junction. Here is what the overall study found, with its caveats: Pairwise subsampling led to the expectation that sequencing depth would affect the degree of clonotype sharing among donors. The small number of donors limited the genetic and exposure-history diversity represented. Sampling was restricted to blood, and TCR repertoires in tissues likely differ from the TCR repertoires found in blood.

The receptor was derived from a woman aged 40 to 50 in good health. Some clones in this sample may be carry-over from other donors' samples. The rearrangement combines TRBV7-9 with TRBJ1-2, with 9 bases aligning to TRBD1. Sequencing was carried out using PBMCs. The DNA sequence is given as TGTGCCAGCAGCATAGGACAGGGGTATGGCTACACCTTC. Translated, it gives CASSIGQGYGYTF.